This passage covers 18 T cell receptor beta chains from one sample sequenced in a study of cytomegalovirus exposure and HLA in healthy donors. The PCR employed 60 Vbeta primers together with 13 Jbeta primers. Sequencing was performed with immunoSEQ multiplex PCR; in TCRdb, only in-frame clones are kept and a portion is missing. Of roughly 150,000 clones in the sample, 60% to 80% were seen once. Input material: PBMCs. These receptors were taken from a male donor in good health and CMV-seronegative.

The rearrangement uses TRBV5-4 and TRBJ1-1, with 7 bases identical to TRBD1. The CDR3 consists of 16 residues. J was trimmed by 1 base and V by 0 bases; bases with no gene match: 6. Germline-derived CDR1 and CDR2 are SGHNT and YYREEE (reference sequence). CDR3 sequence (DNA): TGTGCCAGCAGCTTGGCCGGGGACAGCCGGAACACTGAAGCTTTCTTT. Its translation is CASSLAGDSRNTEAFF.

This chain connects TRBV6-1 to TRBJ2-5; 7 bases agree with TRBD2. Germline CDR1 and CDR2: MNHNS and SASEGT. The CDR3 length is 14 residues. V trimming: 6 bases; J trimming: 5 bases; junction bases outside the gene matches: 9. In nucleotides, the CDR3 is TGTGCCAGCAGCTCGGGGGGAAGAGGCGAGACCCAGTACTTC. Its protein is CASSSGGRGETQYF.

The rearrangement uses TRBV5-1 and TRBJ2-1; TRBD2 matches 10 bases. The J segment lost 4 bases and the V segment lost 3 bases, leaving 4 bases of the junction unmatched. The CDR3 is 15 amino acids. Germline CDR1 is SGHRS and CDR2 is YFSETQ. The DNA of the CDR3 is TGCGCCAGCAGCTCCCAAGCGGGGGGGTACAATGAGCAGTTCTTC. Its translation is CASSSQAGGYNEQFF.

J is TRBJ1-2 and V is TRBV9, with 7 nucleotides matching TRBD1. CDR3 length: 15 residues. V shed 0 bases, J shed 8 bases, and the junction held 10 bases outside the gene matches. CDR1 is SGDLS and CDR2 is YYNGEE in the germline V gene. CDR3 nucleotide sequence: TGTGCCAGCAGCGTAGGGGTAGGGGGCTCAGGAGGCTACACCTTC. Amino acids: CASSVGVGGSGGYTF.

V gene TRBV11-2 combines with J gene TRBJ2-1, with a possible D match to TRBD2 (6 bases). The CDR3 has 11 residues. In germline, CDR1 is SGHAT, CDR2 FQNNGV. V was clipped by 4 bases and J by 12 bases, with 10 bases between them. In nucleotides, the CDR3 is TGTGCCAGCAGCTCCGCTAGCGTGCAGTTCTTC. This translates into CASSSASVQFF.

This clone was counted a single time. The chain joins TRBV6-6 to TRBJ1-5, with 9 bases lining up with TRBD1. Trimming took 7 bases from V and 6 from J; bases not matched to a gene: 7. This CDR3 has 14 residues. Per the germline V gene, CDR1 is MNHNY and CDR2 is SVGAGI (reference sequence). CDR3 nucleotide sequence: TGTGCCAGCATCAGACAGGGGGTGGTTCAGCCCCAGCATTTT. It codes for CASIRQGVVQPQHF.

The chain links TRBV29-1 to TRBJ2-3; TRBD2 might be the D (6 bases). Per the germline V gene, CDR1 is SQVTM and CDR2 is ANQGSEA. Trimming left V 4 bases short and J 4 bases short, with 15 bases between. This CDR3 region has 14 residues. The CDR3 DNA sequence: TGCAGCGTTGCCACGGGGAGCGGGTCAGATACGCAGTATTTT. Residues: CSVATGSGSDTQYF.

The V call is TRBV10-3, the J call TRBJ1-4; 9 positions agree with TRBD1. Germline CDR1 and CDR2: ENHRY and SYGVKD. J gave up 7 bases and V 5 bases, and 2 bases lay outside the gene matches. This CDR3 is built from 13 residues. In DNA form, the CDR3 reads TGTGCCATCAGTTGGGACAGGGCTGAAAAACTGTTTTTT. This sequence encodes CAISWDRAEKLFF.

V gene TRBV6-1 combines with J gene TRBJ2-1; 7 nucleotides align to TRBD2. The CDR3 has 16 amino acids. V shed 0 bases, J shed 0 bases, and the junction held 2 bases outside the gene matches. Looked up from germline, CDR1 is MNHNS and CDR2 is SASEGT. CDR3: CASSEAWGGSYNEQFF. DNA for the CDR3: TGTGCCAGCAGTGAAGCGTGGGGGGGCTCCTACAATGAGCAGTTCTTC.

The chain uses TRBV9 and TRBJ1-2; TRBD1 matches 7 bases. The ends lost 2 bases at V and 3 bases at J; junction bases unmatched: 1. The germline V gene has CDR1 SGDLS and CDR2 YYNGEE. The CDR3 spans 13 residues. The CDR3 bases are TGTGCCAGCAGCGTGGACAGGTACTATGGCTACACCTTC. Translation: CASSVDRYYGYTF.

The chain has TRBV4-3 and TRBJ1-6, with 9 bases identical to TRBD1. The CDR3 runs to 15 residues. Germline values: CDR1 LGHNA, CDR2 YSLEER. Trimming removed 4 bases from V and 10 bases from J; junction bases left unmatched: 8. Here the CDR3 reads CASSPRDREGSPLHF. Written as DNA, the CDR3 is TGCGCCAGCAGCCCCCGGGACAGGGAAGGATCACCCCTCCACTTT.

This clone has only a few counts. The CDR3 spells CASSLGTGWNTEAFF. CDR3 bases: TGTGCCAGCAGCTTAGGGACAGGGTGGAACACTGAAGCTTTCTTT. The chain employs TRBV7-9 and TRBJ1-1; TRBD1 aligns across 8 bases. The V segment lost 1 base and the J segment 1 base; nucleotides outside the gene matches: 2. Germline CDR1 is SEHNR and CDR2 is FQNEAQ (reference sequence). This CDR3 comprises 15 residues.

With regard to this clone: The same CDR3 can be traced to other DNA sequences in this sample. The J gene is TRBJ2-1, the V gene TRBV5-4; 10 positions agree with TRBD1. The CDR3 has 15 amino acids. Germline V gene data show CDR1 as SGHNT and CDR2 as YYREEE (reference sequence). The V and J ends lost 3 bases and 5 bases, in that order; junction bases with no gene match: 5. The CDR3 region has the DNA TGTGCCAGCAGCTCCCCCGGGACAGGGGACAATGAGCAGTTCTTC. This encodes CASSSPGTGDNEQFF. The complete variable domain, with remaining parts taken from reference TRBV5-4 and TRBJ2-1, reads ETGVTQSPTHLIKTRGQQVTLRCSSQSGHNTVSWYQQALGQGPQFIFQYYREEENGRGNFPPRFSGLQFPNYSSELNVNALELDDSALYLCASSSPGTGDNEQFFGPGTRLTVL.

The J gene is TRBJ2-7, the V gene TRBV11-3; D is perhaps TRBD2 (6 bases). V was pared by 3 bases and J by 5 bases, with 11 bases between. CDR3 size: 13 residues. Per germline, CDR1 SGHNT and CDR2 YENEEA. CDR3 nucleotides: TGTGCCAGCAGCTTCAAGCGGGTCCACGAGCAGTACTTC. Translating it yields CASSFKRVHEQYF. Drawing the rest from reference TRBV11-3 and TRBJ2-7, the complete variable domain is EAGVVQSPRYKIIEKKQPVAFWCNPISGHNTLYWYLQNLGQGPELLIRYENEEAVDDSQLPKDRFSAERLKGVDSTLKIQPAELGDSAVYLCASSFKRVHEQYFGPGTRLTVT.

In regard to this clone: A junction boundary mismatches the germline segment, possibly from a read error. The V call is TRBV7-2, the J call TRBJ1-5; TRBD1 aligns across 8 bases. This CDR3 region has 15 residues. Germline CDR1 SGHTA, CDR2 FQGNSA. CDR3 in amino acids: CASSLADRANQPQHF. The CDR3 DNA reads TGTGCCAGCAGCCTAGCGGACAGGGCGAATCAGCCCCAGCATTTT. The full variable domain, with the rest looked up from reference TRBV7-2 and TRBJ1-5, is GAGVSQSPSNKVTEKGKDVELRCDPISGHTALYWYRQSLGQGLEFLIYFQGNSAPDKSGLPSDRFSAERTGGSVSTLTIQRTQQEDSAVYLCASSLADRANQPQHFGDGTRLSIL.

The sample holds a few counts of this clone. The chain carries TRBV30 and TRBJ2-5; D is undetermined. Trimming left V 3 bases short and J 3 bases short, with 2 bases between. Germline values: CDR1 GTSNPN, CDR2 SVGIG (reference sequence). CDR3 length: 10 amino acids. The CDR3 loop reads CAWSEETQYF. DNA of the CDR3: TGTGCCTGGAGCGAAGAGACCCAGTACTTC. Together with reference TRBV30 and TRBJ2-5, the CDR3 gives the full variable domain: SQTIHQWPATLVQPVGSPLSLECTVEGTSNPNLYWYRQAAGRGLQLLFYSVGIGQISSEVPQNLSASRPQDRQFILSSKKLLLSDSGFYLCAWSEETQYFGPGTRLLVL.

V is TRBV9 and J is TRBJ1-1; 8 bases line up with TRBD1. J was trimmed by 2 bases and V by 1 base; bases with no gene match: 4. The V gene's germline CDR1 is SGDLS and CDR2 YYNGEE. CDR3 length equals 15 residues. DNA for the CDR3: TGTGCCAGCAGCGTATCAGGGGGCGAAAACACTGAAGCTTTCTTT. Translated, it gives CASSVSGGENTEAFF.

The count of this clone is one. This sequence joins TRBV10-3 and TRBJ2-7, with D maybe TRBD2 (6 bases). Per germline, CDR1 ENHRY and CDR2 SYGVKD. Trimming removed 3 bases from V and 3 bases from J, with 18 bases in between. The CDR3 loop spans 16 amino acids. CDR3 amino acids: CAISESATSRGYEQYF. CDR3 nucleotide sequence: TGTGCCATCAGTGAAAGTGCAACTAGCAGAGGCTACGAGCAGTACTTC.